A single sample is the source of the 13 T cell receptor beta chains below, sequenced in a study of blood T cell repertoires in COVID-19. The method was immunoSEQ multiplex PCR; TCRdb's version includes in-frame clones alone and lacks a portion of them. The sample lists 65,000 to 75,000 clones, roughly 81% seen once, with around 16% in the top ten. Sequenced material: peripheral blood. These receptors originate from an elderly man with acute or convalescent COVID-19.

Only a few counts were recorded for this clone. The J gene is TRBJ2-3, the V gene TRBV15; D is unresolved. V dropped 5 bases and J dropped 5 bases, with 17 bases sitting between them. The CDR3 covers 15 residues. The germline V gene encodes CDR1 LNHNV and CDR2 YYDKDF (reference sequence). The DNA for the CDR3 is TGTGCCACCAGCGAGCCTCTTCTCGTTAGAGATACGCAGTATTTT. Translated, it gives CATSEPLLVRDTQYF.

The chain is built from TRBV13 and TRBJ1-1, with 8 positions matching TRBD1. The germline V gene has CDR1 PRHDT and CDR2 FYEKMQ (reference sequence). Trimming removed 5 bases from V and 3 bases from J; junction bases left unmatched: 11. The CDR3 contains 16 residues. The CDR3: CASSPPGQGADTEAFF. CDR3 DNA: TGTGCCAGCAGCCCCCCTGGACAGGGCGCCGACACTGAAGCTTTCTTT.

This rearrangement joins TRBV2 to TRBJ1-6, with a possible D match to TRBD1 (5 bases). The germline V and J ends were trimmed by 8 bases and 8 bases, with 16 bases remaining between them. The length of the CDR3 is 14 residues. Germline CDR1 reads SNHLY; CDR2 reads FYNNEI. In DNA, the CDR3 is TGTGCCAGCCGCGGGGACGGGGGGGATTCACCCCTCCACTTT. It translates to CASRGDGGDSPLHF.

The CDR3 nucleotides are TGTGCCAGCAGCCCCGGGGAATATGGCTACACCTTC. It codes for CASSPGEYGYTF. The chain carries TRBV5-6 and TRBJ1-2; D gene uncertain. CDR3 length: 12 amino acids. CDR1 SGHDT and CDR2 YYEEEE come from the germline V gene. The V end lost 4 bases, the J end lost 5 bases, and 9 bases lay between the germline ends.

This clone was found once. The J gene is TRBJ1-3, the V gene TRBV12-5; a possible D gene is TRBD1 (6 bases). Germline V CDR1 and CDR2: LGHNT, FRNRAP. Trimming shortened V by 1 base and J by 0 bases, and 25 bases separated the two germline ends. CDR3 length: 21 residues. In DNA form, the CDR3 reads TGTGCTAGTGGTTTGGCCCTCGGGGCAGGGGCACTCGCTTACTCTGGAAACACCATATATTTT. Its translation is CASGLALGAGALAYSGNTIYF.

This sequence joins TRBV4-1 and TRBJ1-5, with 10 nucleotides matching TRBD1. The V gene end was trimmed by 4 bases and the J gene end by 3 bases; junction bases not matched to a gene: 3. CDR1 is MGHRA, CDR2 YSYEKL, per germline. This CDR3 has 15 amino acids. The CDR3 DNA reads TGCGCCAGCAGCCCGGACAGGGGGATCAATCAGCCCCAGCATTTT. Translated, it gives CASSPDRGINQPQHF.

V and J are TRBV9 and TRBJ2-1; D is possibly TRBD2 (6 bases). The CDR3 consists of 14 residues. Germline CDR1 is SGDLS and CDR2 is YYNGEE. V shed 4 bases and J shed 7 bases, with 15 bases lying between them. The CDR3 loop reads CASSPRGLPNEQFF. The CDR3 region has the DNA TGTGCCAGCAGCCCCCGGGGACTTCCGAATGAGCAGTTCTTC.

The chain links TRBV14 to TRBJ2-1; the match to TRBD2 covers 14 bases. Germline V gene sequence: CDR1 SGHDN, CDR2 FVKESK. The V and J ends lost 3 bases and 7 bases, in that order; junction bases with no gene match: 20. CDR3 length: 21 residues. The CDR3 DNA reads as TGTGCCAGCAGCCACTCAAGGAGGGGACTAGCGGGAGTAATCCGTAGGAATGAGCAGTTCTTC. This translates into CASSHSRRGLAGVIRRNEQFF.

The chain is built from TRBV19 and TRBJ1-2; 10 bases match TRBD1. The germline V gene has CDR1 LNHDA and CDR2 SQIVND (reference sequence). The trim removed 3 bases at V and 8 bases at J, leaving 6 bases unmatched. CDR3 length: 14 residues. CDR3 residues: CASSIGTGVGGYTF. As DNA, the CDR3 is TGTGCCAGTAGTATTGGGACAGGGGTTGGCGGCTACACCTTC. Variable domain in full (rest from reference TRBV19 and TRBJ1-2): DGGITQSPKYLFRKEGQNVTLSCEQNLNHDAMYWYRQDPGQGLRLIYYSQIVNDFQKGDIAEGYSVSREKKESFPLTVTSAQKNPTAFYLCASSIGTGVGGYTFGSGTRLTVV.

CDR3 region: CASSLAGRIGGYTF. The CDR3 DNA sequence: TGTGCCAGCAGCTTAGCAGGGAGGATTGGTGGCTACACCTTC. The rearrangement links TRBV11-2 to TRBJ1-2; D might be TRBD1 (5 bases). This CDR3 comprises 14 residues. V lost 1 base, J lost 7 bases, and 13 bases lay in between. CDR1 and CDR2 from the germline V gene are SGHAT and FQNNGV.

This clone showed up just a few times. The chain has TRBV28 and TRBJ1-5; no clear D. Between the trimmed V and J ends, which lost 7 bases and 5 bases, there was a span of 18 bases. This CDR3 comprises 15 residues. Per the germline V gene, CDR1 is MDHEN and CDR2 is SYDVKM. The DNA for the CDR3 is TGTGCCAGCACCGGGAGGAGGGAGCGATATCAGCCCCAGCATTTT. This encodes CASTGRRERYQPQHF. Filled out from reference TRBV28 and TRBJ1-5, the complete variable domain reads DVKVTQSSRYLVKRTGEKVFLECVQDMDHENMFWYRQDPGLGLRLIYFSYDVKMKEKGDIPEGYSVSREKKERFSLILESASTNQTSMYLCASTGRRERYQPQHFGDGTRLSIL.

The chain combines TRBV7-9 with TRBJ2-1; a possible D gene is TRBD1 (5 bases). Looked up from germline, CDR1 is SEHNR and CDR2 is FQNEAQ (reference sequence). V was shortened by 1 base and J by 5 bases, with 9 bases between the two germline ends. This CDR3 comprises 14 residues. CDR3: CASSLVGPNNEQFF. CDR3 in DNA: TGTGCCAGCAGCTTAGTGGGGCCAAACAATGAGCAGTTCTTC.

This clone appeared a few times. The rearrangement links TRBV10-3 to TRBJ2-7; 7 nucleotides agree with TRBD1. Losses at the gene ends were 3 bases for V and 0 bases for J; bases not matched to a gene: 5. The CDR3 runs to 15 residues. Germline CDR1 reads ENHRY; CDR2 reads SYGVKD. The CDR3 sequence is CAISDTGTASYEQYF. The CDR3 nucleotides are TGTGCCATCAGTGATACCGGGACAGCCTCCTACGAGCAGTACTTC.